Each of the 13 T cell receptor beta chains below was sequenced from the same sample in a study of response to subunit inactivated influenza vaccine. TCRdb independently ran MiXCR on the RT-PCR reads; one entry per CDR3 protein. This table holds 450,000 to 550,000 distinct CDR3 sequences, approximately 24% found once. This sample comprised CD4+ T cells sorted from PBMCs, obtained 4 to 6 days after vaccination. The receptors originated from a man aged 45 to 65 who received an inactivated influenza vaccine.

This clonotype was counted only a few times. The chain recombines TRBV20-1 with TRBJ2-7, with 7 bases matching TRBD1. V shed 3 bases and J 6 bases; nucleotides not matched to a gene: 5. The germline gives CDR1 DFQATT, CDR2 SNEGSKA (reference sequence). This CDR3 contains 12 residues. CDR3 DNA: TGCAGTGCTAGGGGCAGGGGGTTCGAGCAGTACTTC. It specifies CSARGRGFEQYF.

This clonotype was counted between two and nine times. The chain links TRBV4-2 to TRBJ2-7; unclear D gene. V was trimmed by 0 bases and J by 0 bases, leaving 9 bases between them. Germline-derived CDR1 and CDR2 are LGHNA and YNFKEQ. This CDR3 has 15 amino acids. CDR3 loop: CASSQDSDSSYEQYF. For the CDR3, the DNA is TGTGCCAGCAGCCAAGATTCGGATTCCTCCTACGAGCAGTACTTC.

The sample holds a few counts of this clonotype. V is TRBV29-1 and J is TRBJ2-7, with 8 bases lining up with TRBD1. J lost 4 bases, V lost 4 bases, and 3 bases had no gene match. The CDR3 consists of 12 residues. The germline gives CDR1 SQVTM, CDR2 ANQGSEA. The CDR3 nucleotides are TGCAGCGTTGGGACAGGGTTATACGAGCAGTACTTC. It specifies CSVGTGLYEQYF.

The chain combines TRBV5-1 with TRBJ2-2; no clear D. Germline V gene sequence: CDR1 SGHRS, CDR2 YFSETQ. Trimming pared 2 bases from V and 4 bases from J, leaving 9 bases between. This CDR3 has 14 residues. In DNA, the CDR3 is TGCGCCAGCAGCTTTGATGTTTCCACCGGGGAGCTGTTTTTT. Its translation is CASSFDVSTGELFF.

The sample holds a few counts of this clonotype. The chain links TRBV24-1 to TRBJ2-1, with TRBD1 identical over 7 bases. The CDR3 loop spans 15 amino acids. Germline V CDR1 and CDR2: KGHDR, SFDVKD. The V gene end was trimmed by 7 bases and the J gene end by 0 bases; junction bases not matched to a gene: 5. Written as DNA, the CDR3 is TGTGCCACCAGCCCGACAGGGTACTCCTACAATGAGCAGTTCTTC. As protein: CATSPTGYSYNEQFF.

The rearrangement joins TRBV29-1 to TRBJ2-7; TRBD1 matches at 9 bases. The length of the CDR3 is 12 residues. Losses at the gene ends were 6 bases for V and 3 bases for J; bases not matched to a gene: 3. Germline V CDR1 and CDR2: SQVTM, ANQGSEA. Here the CDR3 DNA reads TGCAGCGTCGGGGACAGGGACTACGAGCAGTACTTC. This sequence encodes CSVGDRDYEQYF.

This clonotype was observed many times. The chain couples TRBV29-1 to TRBJ2-3, with TRBD1 matching over 8 bases. The CDR3 contains 13 residues. The germline gives CDR1 SQVTM, CDR2 ANQGSEA. V trimming: 7 bases; J trimming: 4 bases; junction bases outside the gene matches: 7. The CDR3 bases are TGCAGCGGACAGGGGACGGGGCCAGATACGCAGTATTTT. Protein sequence: CSGQGTGPDTQYF.

This clonotype was found a few times. The chain recombines TRBV12-3 or TRBV12-4 with TRBJ1-1, with D uncertain. The CDR3 runs to 17 residues. Trimming removed 3 bases at V and 5 bases at J, with 22 bases between. CDR3 DNA sequence: TGTGCCAGCAGTTTCAGAGTCCGGGCCTATGAGGGAACTGAAGCTTTCTTT. Protein sequence: CASSFRVRAYEGTEAFF.

The chain recombines TRBV5-5 with TRBJ2-2; the D gene is possibly TRBD2 (6 bases). The V gene lost 4 bases and the J gene lost 2 bases, with 18 bases spanning the gap. Germline loops: CDR1 SGHKS, CDR2 YYEKEE (reference sequence). This CDR3 spans 17 amino acids. CDR3 nucleotides: TGTGCCAGCAGCCCTTGGGGCGGGGCCGCCAACACCGGGGAGCTGTTTTTT. Encoded protein: CASSPWGGAANTGELFF.

The gene calls are TRBV20-1 and TRBJ1-2, with D possibly TRBD1 on 5 matching bases. CDR3 length: 17 residues. The ends were cut back, 2 bases at V and 0 bases at J, with 19 bases in the middle. Germline V gene lookup returns CDR1 DFQATT and CDR2 SNEGSKA (reference sequence). The CDR3 nucleotides are TGCAGTGCTAGACAACCGACTGGGGGGTTGACTAACTATGGCTACACCTTC. This translates into CSARQPTGGLTNYGYTF.

Many counts were recorded for this clonotype. The V call is TRBV7-2, the J call TRBJ2-5, with 10 bases identical to TRBD1. After removal of 3 bases from V and 5 bases from J, the junction contained 6 bases not matched to a gene. Germline V gives CDR1 SGHTA, CDR2 FQGNSA. The CDR3 has 15 amino acids. The CDR3 is CASSFRDRGTETQYF. In DNA, the CDR3 is TGTGCCAGCAGCTTCCGGGACAGGGGTACGGAGACCCAGTACTTC.

This clonotype was picked up many times. The chain recombines TRBV28 with TRBJ2-7; the D is unclear. This CDR3 spans 11 amino acids. V lost 5 bases and J 6 bases, leaving 8 bases between the germline ends. The germline CDR1 and CDR2 sequences are MDHEN and SYDVKM. CDR3 in DNA: TGTGCCAGCAGTCTTACAGCCGAGCAGTACTTC. Protein product: CASSLTAEQYF.

This clonotype appeared a few times. The rearrangement links TRBV9 to TRBJ2-2; tentatively, D is TRBD2 (6 bases). V shed 4 bases and J shed 7 bases, with 17 bases lying between them. CDR1 SGDLS and CDR2 YYNGEE come from the germline V gene. This CDR3 is 15 amino acids long. CDR3: CASSPGTSANGELFF. The CDR3 nucleotides are TGTGCCAGCAGCCCCGGGACTTCGGCGAACGGGGAGCTGTTTTTT.